This T cell receptor (beta chain) was captured in a study of blood T cell repertoires in COVID-19. Study as a whole: The United States, Italy and Spain supplied acute and convalescent COVID-19 samples. The cDNA or gDNA used as material had been derived from T cells, B-cell-depleted T cells, or PBMCs.

From germline, CDR1 is SGHRS and CDR2 YFSETQ. There are 15 residues in the CDR3. Trimming removed 1 base from V and 1 base from J; junction bases left unmatched: 3. Sequenced by immunoSEQ multiplex PCR; TCRdb stores in-frame clones only, minus some. The sample contains about 140,000 clones, about 75% of which appear only once. The chain employs TRBV5-1 and TRBJ2-5, with 8 bases aligning to TRBD2. The TCR originated in a woman in her 50s who had recovered from COVID-19. Specimen: PBMCs or T cells enriched from blood (not recorded which). This chain's CDR3 is CASSLFSGAQETQYF. CDR3 in DNA: TGCGCCAGCAGCTTGTTTAGCGGGGCCCAAGAGACCCAGTACTTC.